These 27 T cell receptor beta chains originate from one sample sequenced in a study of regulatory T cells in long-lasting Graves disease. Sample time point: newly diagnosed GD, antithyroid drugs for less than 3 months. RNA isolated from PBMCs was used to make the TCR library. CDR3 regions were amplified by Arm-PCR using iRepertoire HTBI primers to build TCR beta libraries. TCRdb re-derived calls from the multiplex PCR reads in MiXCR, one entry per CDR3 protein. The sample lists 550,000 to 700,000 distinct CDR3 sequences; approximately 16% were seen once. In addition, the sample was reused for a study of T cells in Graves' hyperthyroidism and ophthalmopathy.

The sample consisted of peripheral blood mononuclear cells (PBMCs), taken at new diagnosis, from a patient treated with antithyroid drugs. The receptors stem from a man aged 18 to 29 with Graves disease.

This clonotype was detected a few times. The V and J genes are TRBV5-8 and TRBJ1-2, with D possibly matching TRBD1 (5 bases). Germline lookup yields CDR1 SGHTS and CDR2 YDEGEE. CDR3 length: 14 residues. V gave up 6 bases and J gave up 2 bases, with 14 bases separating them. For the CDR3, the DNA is TGTGCCAGCACCTCCCCGGGGACCAACTATGGCTACACCTTC. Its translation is CASTSPGTNYGYTF.

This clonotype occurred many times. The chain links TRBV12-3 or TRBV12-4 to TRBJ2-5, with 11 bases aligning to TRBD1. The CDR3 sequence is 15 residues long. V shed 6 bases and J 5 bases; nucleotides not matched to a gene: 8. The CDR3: CASRVDRGPRETQYF. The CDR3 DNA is TGTGCCAGCAGAGTGGACAGGGGGCCTAGGGAGACCCAGTACTTC.

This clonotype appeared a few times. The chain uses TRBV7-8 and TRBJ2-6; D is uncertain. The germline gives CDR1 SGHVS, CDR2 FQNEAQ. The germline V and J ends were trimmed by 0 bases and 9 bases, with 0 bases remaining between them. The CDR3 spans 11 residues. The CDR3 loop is CASSLANVLTF. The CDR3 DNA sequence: TGTGCCAGCAGCTTAGCCAACGTCCTGACTTTC.

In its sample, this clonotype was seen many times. CDR3 residues: CASRDRDSDNSPLHF. Here the CDR3 DNA reads TGCGCCAGCAGGGACCGGGACAGTGATAATTCACCCCTCCACTTT. The gene calls are TRBV5-1 and TRBJ1-6, with 7 bases matching TRBD1. The CDR3 contains 15 residues. The V gene end was trimmed by 5 bases and the J gene end by 5 bases; junction bases not matched to a gene: 7. In germline, CDR1 is SGHRS, CDR2 YFSETQ.

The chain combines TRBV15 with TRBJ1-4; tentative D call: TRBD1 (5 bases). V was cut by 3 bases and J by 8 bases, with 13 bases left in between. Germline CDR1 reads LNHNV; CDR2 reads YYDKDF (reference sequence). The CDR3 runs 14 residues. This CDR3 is CATSSLGGGEKLFF. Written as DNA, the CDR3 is TGTGCCACCAGCAGCCTGGGGGGAGGGGAAAAACTGTTTTTT.

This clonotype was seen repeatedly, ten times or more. CDR3 amino acids: CASSLRSGSSYEQYF. CDR3 bases: TGTGCCAGCAGTCTGCGTAGCGGGAGCTCCTACGAGCAGTACTTC. V usage is TRBV2 and J usage is TRBJ2-7; 9 bases align to TRBD2. V gave up 5 bases and J gave up 0 bases; unmatched junction bases: 5. This CDR3 region has 15 residues. CDR1 and CDR2 (germline): SNHLY, FYNNEI.

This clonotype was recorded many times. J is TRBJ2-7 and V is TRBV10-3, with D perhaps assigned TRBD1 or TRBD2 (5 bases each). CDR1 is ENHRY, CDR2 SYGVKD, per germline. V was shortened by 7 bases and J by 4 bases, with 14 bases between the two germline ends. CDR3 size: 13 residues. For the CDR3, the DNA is TGTGCCATCACCCCGGGACCCTATTACGAGCAGTACTTC. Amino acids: CAITPGPYYEQYF.

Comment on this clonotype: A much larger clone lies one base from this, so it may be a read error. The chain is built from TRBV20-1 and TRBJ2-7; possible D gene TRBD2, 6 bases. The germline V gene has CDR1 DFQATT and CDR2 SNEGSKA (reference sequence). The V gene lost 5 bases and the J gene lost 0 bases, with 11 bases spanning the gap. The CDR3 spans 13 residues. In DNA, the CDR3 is TGCAGTGCTGGAGGGTGGAACTCCTACGAGCAGTACTTC. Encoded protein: CSAGGWNSYEQYF.

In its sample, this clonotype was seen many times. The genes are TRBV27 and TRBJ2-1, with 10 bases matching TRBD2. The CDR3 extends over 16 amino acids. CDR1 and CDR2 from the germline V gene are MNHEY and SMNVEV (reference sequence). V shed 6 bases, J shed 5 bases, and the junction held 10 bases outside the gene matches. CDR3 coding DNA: TGTGCCAGCAGCCATAAGACTAGCGGGCTTGACAATGAGCAGTTCTTC. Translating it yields CASSHKTSGLDNEQFF.

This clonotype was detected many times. CDR3 sequence reads: CASSPGGRGLAEAFF. DNA of the CDR3: TGTGCCAGCAGCCCAGGGGGGAGGGGTTTGGCTGAAGCTTTCTTT. The genes are TRBV5-6 and TRBJ1-1; TRBD1 matches at 7 bases. Germline CDR1 and CDR2: SGHDT and YYEEEE. The junction had 12 bases not matched to a gene; V was cut back by 4 bases and J by 6 bases. This CDR3 is 15 amino acids long.

CDR3 sequence reads: CASREGFGTENYGYTF. CDR3 coding DNA: TGTGCCAGCAGGGAAGGCTTCGGAACAGAAAACTATGGCTACACCTTC. The V gene is TRBV27, the J gene TRBJ1-2; D not certain. Germline V gene sequence: CDR1 MNHEY, CDR2 SMNVEV (reference sequence). CDR3 length: 16 amino acids. V lost 6 bases and J 2 bases, leaving 19 bases between the germline ends.

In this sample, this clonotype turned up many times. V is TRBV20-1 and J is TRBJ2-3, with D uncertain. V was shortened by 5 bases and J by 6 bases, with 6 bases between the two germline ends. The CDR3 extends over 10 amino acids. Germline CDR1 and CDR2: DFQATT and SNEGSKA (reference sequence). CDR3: CSAWADTQYF. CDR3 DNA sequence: TGCAGTGCTTGGGCTGATACGCAGTATTTT.

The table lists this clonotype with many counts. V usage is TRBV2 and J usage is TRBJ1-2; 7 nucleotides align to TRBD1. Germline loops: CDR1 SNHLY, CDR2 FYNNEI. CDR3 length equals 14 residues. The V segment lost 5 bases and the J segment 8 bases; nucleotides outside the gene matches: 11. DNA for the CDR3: TGTGCCAGCAGTTCCTCCGGGACAGTGGGGGGCTACACCTTC. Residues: CASSSSGTVGGYTF.

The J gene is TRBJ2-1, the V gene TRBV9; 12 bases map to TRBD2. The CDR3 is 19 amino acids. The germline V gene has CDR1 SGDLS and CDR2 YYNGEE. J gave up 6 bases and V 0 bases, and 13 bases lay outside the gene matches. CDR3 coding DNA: TGTGCCAGCAGCGTAGACGGACTAGCGGGGACCAGAAACTTCAATGAGCAGTTCTTC. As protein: CASSVDGLAGTRNFNEQFF. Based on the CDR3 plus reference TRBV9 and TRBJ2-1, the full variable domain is DSGVTQTPKHLITATGQRVTLRCSPRSGDLSVYWYQQSLDQGLQFLIQYYNGEERAKGNILERFSAQQFPDLHSELNLSSLELGDSALYFCASSVDGLAGTRNFNEQFFGPGTRLTVL.

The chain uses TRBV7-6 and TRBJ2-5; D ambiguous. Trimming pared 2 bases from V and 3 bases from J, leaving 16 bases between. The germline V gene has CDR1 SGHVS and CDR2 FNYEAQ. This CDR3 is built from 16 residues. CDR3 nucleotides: TGTGCCAGCAGCTTAAATCCTGTTCCGGCTAAAGAGACCCAGTACTTC. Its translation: CASSLNPVPAKETQYF.

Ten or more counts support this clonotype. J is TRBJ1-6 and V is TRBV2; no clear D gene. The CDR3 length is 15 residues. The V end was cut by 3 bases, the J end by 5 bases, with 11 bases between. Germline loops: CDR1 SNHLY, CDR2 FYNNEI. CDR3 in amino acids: CASSEERVHNSPLHF. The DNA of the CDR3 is TGTGCCAGCAGTGAGGAAAGGGTCCATAATTCACCCCTCCACTTT. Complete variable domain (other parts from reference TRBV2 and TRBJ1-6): EPEVTQTPSHQVTQMGQEVILRCVPISNHLYFYWYRQILGQKVEFLVSFYNNEISEKSEIFDDQFSVERPDGSNFTLKIRSTKLEDSAMYFCASSEERVHNSPLHFGNGTRLTVT.

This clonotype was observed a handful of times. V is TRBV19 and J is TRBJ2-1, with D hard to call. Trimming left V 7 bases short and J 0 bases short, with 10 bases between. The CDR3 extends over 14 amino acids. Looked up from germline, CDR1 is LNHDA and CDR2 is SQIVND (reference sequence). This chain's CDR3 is CASNAVSSYNEQFF. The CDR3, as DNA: TGTGCCAGTAACGCCGTGAGCTCCTACAATGAGCAGTTCTTC.

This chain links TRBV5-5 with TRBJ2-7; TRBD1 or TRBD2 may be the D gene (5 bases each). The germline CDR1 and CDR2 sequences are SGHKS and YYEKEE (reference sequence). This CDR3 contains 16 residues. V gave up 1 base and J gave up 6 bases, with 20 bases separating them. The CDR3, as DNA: TGTGCCAGCAGCTTGAATTTCCAGGGCGGTCGGGGCGAGCAGTACTTC. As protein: CASSLNFQGGRGEQYF.

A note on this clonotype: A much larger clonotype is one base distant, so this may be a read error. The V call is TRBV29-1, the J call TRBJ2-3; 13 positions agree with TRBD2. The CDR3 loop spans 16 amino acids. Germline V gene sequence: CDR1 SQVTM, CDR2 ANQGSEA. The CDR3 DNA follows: TGCAGCGCTGAACCCGGGACTAGCGGGAATGCAGATACGCAGTATTTT. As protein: CSAEPGTSGNADTQYF.

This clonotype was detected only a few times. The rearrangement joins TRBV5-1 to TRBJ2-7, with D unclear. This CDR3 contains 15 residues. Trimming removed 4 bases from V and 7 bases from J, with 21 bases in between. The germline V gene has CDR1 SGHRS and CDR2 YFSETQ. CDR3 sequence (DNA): TGCGCCAGCAGCCTGGAGACATCCGCCTACGTGGAGCAGTACTTC. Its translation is CASSLETSAYVEQYF.

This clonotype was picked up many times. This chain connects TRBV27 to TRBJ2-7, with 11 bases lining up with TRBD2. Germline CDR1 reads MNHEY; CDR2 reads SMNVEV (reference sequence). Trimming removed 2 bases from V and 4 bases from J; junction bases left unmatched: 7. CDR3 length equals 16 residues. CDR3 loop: CASSLKGASGRYEQYF. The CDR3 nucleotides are TGTGCCAGCAGTTTAAAGGGGGCTAGCGGGAGGTACGAGCAGTACTTC.

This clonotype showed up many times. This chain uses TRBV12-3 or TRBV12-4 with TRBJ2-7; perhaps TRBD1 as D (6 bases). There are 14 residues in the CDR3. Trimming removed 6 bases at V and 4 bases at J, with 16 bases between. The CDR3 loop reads CASSPAGEKYEQYF. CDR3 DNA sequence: TGTGCCAGCAGCCCCGCAGGGGAAAAATACGAGCAGTACTTC.

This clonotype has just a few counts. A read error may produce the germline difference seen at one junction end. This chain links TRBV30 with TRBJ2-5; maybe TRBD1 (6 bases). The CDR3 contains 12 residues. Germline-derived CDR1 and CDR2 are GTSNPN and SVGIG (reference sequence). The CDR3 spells CAWRDSGETRYF. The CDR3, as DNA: TGTGCCTGGAGGGACAGCGGAGAGACCCGGTACTTC.

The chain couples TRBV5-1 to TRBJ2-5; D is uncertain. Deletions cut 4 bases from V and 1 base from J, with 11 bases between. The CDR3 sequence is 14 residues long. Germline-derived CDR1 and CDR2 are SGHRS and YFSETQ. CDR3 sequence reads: CASSPPWSQETQYF. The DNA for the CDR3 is TGCGCCAGCAGCCCACCTTGGAGCCAAGAGACCCAGTACTTC.

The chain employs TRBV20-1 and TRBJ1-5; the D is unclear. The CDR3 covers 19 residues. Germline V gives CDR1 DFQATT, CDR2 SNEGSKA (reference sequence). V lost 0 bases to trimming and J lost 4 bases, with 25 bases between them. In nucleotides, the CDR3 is TGCAGTGCTAGAGATGGCTTGGGGTTCGAAGGGCCCCATAATCAGCCCCAGCATTTT. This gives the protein CSARDGLGFEGPHNQPQHF.

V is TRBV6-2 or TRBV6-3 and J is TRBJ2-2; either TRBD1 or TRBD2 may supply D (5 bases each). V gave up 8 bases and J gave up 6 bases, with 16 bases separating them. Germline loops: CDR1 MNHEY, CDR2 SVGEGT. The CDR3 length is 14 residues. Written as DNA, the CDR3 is TGTGCCAGCTCCCAGTGGGGGTCCCCCGGGGAGCTGTTTTTT. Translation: CASSQWGSPGELFF.

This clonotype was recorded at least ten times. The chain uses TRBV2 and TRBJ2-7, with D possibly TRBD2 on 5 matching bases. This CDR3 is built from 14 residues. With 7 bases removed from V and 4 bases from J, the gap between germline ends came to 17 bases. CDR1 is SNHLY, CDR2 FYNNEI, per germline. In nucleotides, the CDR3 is TGTGCCAGCACTGAGTCACTAGGTCTGTACGAGCAGTACTTC. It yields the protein CASTESLGLYEQYF. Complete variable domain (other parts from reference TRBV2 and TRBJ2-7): EPEVTQTPSHQVTQMGQEVILRCVPISNHLYFYWYRQILGQKVEFLVSFYNNEISEKSEIFDDQFSVERPDGSNFTLKIRSTKLEDSAMYFCASTESLGLYEQYFGPGTRLTVT.